This record covers a single TCR beta chain. What this receptor recognizes is not known. No base qualities exist here, and no much larger clone lies one base off it. The data stem from a study of beta chain features in type 1 diabetes (dated by TCRdb to 2017 to 2018). Regarding the study in general: No differences in mean age, gender distribution, total cell number or subset yield were found between patients and healthy donors. A total of around 100 million sorted cells were examined across all samples, and RNA yield correlated strongly with the number of cells per subset. The study compared TCRB repertoires of sorted circulating CD4+ T cell subsets between recently diagnosed type 1 diabetes patients and matched healthy donors. Naive and central memory subsets were obtained from all 30 or so donors, but regulatory and stem cell-like memory subsets were isolated from only 8 patients and roughly 8 healthy donors.

Here is what the overall study found, with its caveats: Type 1 diabetes patients showed a moderate but significant shortening of TCRB CDR3 length in all four CD4+ subsets. Shorter templates might have been favored by PCR, but patient and control samples were amplified and corrected together, so both groups would have been affected equally by any skew. Fewer insertions and more nucleotide deletions at VDJ recombination sites were observed in patients with type 1 diabetes, implying thymic rearrangement abnormalities. Only small numbers of individuals were included in the HLA sub-analyses, which left unresolved whether HLA type had any influence on TCRB rearrangement. Because cDNA was sequenced instead of genomic DNA, highly expressing activated cells could be over-represented, though the groups showed no difference in activation or CD3 levels. Naive, central memory and regulatory TCRB repertoires appeared to be more alike among patients than among healthy donors.

A single peripheral blood draw of approximately 120 mL on average was collected from each donor into heparinised tubes. Using a panel that included CD45RO, CCR7, CD25, CD127, CD95 and CD27, naive, central memory, regulatory and stem cell-like memory CD4+ T cells were sorted on a BD FACSAria II. A purity above 98% was achieved for all sorted populations. PBMCs were isolated immediately by Lymphoprep density gradient centrifugation and stained directly without culture. To minimize batch effects, samples were stained and sorted in pairs, one healthy donor with one patient per experiment. For CDR1 and CDR2, the germline V gene (reference sequence) lists LNHDA and SQIVND. V and J lose 8 bases and 2 bases, and a span of 12 bases separates them. There are 13 amino acids in the CDR3, from cysteine to phenylalanine inclusive. The read is trimmed to its CDR3 DNA, 39 bases read in frame from base 1. All of the isolated RNA was reverse transcribed with the High Capacity cDNA Reverse Transcription Kit, so expressed TCRB transcripts were sequenced. Deep immunoSEQ sequencing was performed on naive, central memory and regulatory T cell samples, with an average of roughly 3.5 million total reads per sample. Sorted cells were lysed in RLT buffer and RNA was extracted with DNase-treated RNeasy Micro or Mini kits, depending on cell number. To prevent cross-contamination, each cell subset was processed individually, whereas patient and healthy donor samples were processed jointly. The immunoSEQ multiplex PCR was used to amplify TCRB sequences from cDNA, generating 87-bp fragments that spanned the CDR3 region. Sequencing of the amplicons was done on the Illumina HiSeq platform. In the authors' own workflow: PCR bias was computationally corrected using synthetic template baselines, reads within Hamming distance 2 were collapsed, and singletons that could not be merged were discarded. By aligning reads against IMGT, V, D and J genes, CDR3 length, and insertions or deletions at six rearrangement sites were assigned. Within each subset, clonotype counts were normalized to the number of sorted cells before true diversity and Gini coefficients were calculated with the tcR R package. The overlap coefficient, calculated on TCRB nucleotide sequences, was used to quantify repertoire sharing. As a proxy for the pre-selection repertoire, out-of-frame TCRB sequences from naive cells were analyzed. Sourced from immuneACCESS, this table was stored by TCRdb with only in-frame sequences that have V and J called. A share of the clones is absent; for the studies checked, an unresolved V gene accounts for under half, and the remainder has no known explanation. The V and J calls and clone size were taken over from that table, and D and trimming were inferred from the DNA. The sample yields about 900,000 clones; roughly 15% were counted once. The ten top clones hold about 0.02% of the sample.

The sequenced sample consisted of naive CD4+ T cells from blood. What the cell subset or site label conveys for this sample: true naive CD4+ T cells. The rearranged chain carries TRBV19 and TRBJ2-5; the D gene cannot be named for sure. The receptor comes from a woman younger than 30 in good health. The nucleotide sequence reads TGTGCCAGTTCAGATGGGTGGCAAGAGACCCAGTACTTC. It translates to CASSDGWQETQYF.